This T cell receptor (beta chain) was recovered during a study of T cells in narcolepsy. In the study overall: Enrolled donors included narcolepsy type 1 or type 2 patients and healthy controls. General study results and limits: Autoreactive clonotypes reportedly recurred in blood of same and different patients, not controls. Autoreactive HCRT-specific and TRIB2-specific clonotypes were marked in same-patient CSF-versus-blood CD4+ comparisons. In some patient and control memory CD4+ samples, autoreactive clones were absent.

Clones were read by immunoSEQ multiplex PCR, and TCRdb kept only the in-frame ones, dropping some. Found here are tens of thousands of clones, about 85% of them singletons; the top ten hold 1.6%. With V trimmed by 5 bases and J by 7 bases, 7 bases remained unmatched. The CDR3 consists of 13 residues. In regard to this clone: Antigen specificity is unknown.

Sample: CD45RA- memory CD4+ T cells from PBMCs. This chain uses TRBV5-3 with TRBJ1-2, with 8 bases fitting TRBD1. TRBV5-3 is treated as an ORF (open reading frame) with a function not yet certain. This receptor was taken from a human donor with narcolepsy. Written as DNA, the CDR3 is TGTGCCAGAAGTCCCGACAGGGGAGGTGGCTACACCTTC. Its translation is CARSPDRGGGYTF.